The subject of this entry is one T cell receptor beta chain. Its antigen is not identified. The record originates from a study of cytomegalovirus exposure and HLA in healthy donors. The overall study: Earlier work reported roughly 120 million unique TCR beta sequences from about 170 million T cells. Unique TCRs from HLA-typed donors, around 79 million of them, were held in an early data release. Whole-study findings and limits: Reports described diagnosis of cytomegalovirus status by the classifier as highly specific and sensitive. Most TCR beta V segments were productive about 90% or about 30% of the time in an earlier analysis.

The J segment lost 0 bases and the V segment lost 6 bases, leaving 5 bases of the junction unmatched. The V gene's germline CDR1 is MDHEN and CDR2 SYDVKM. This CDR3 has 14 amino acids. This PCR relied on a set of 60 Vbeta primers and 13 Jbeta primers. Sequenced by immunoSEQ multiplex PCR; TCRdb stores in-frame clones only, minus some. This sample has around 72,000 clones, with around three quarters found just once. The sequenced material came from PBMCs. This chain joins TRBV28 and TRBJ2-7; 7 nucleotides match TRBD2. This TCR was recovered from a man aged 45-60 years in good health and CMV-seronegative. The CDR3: CASSGGGLSYEQYF. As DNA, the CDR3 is TGTGCCAGCAGCGGCGGGGGACTCTCCTACGAGCAGTACTTC.